These T cell receptor beta chains were read from a single sample in a study of blood T cell repertoires in COVID-19. Sequenced by immunoSEQ multiplex PCR; TCRdb stores in-frame clones only, minus some. The top ten hold 30% to 45% of the sample, which has about 140,000 clones, 87% seen once. Sequenced material: peripheral blood. These receptor sequences come from a man over 45 who had recovered from COVID-19. The conserved cysteine and the conserved F or W are not part of the CDR3 here.

TRBV24-1,14,TRBJ2-7,ATSPGGAEGSNEQY
TRBV2,11,TRBJ1-2,ASSADSNYGYT
TRBV7-2,12,TRBJ1-1,ASSLRGTTPEAF
TRBV7-7,15,TRBJ1-5,ASSLCSRGAGNQPQH
TRBV4-3,12,TRBJ1-1,ASSQVGVGTEAF
TRBV7-2,16,TRBJ2-1,ASSLRGLAGSTYNEQF
TRBV23-1,12,TRBJ2-6,ASSQWSGANVLT
TRBV7-9,11,TRBJ2-3,ASSRVEAGTQY
TRBV7-2,12,TRBJ1-1,ASSPNAGYTEAF
TRBV3-1/TRBV3-2,13,TRBJ1-4,ASSPAIGWREKLF
TRBV7-8,13,TRBJ2-5,ASSFPPQGIETQY
TRBV12-3/TRBV12-4,11,TRBJ2-1,AIPGRHYNEQF
TRBV19,14,TRBJ1-5,ASSIRRGVSNQPQH
TRBV14,13,TRBJ2-7,ASSQGTGYSYEQY
TRBV30,13,TRBJ2-6,AWSLGLSGANVLT
TRBV5-1,13,TRBJ2-2,ASSSGQGAVGELF
TRBV6-5,12,TRBJ2-7,ASRIQGQSYEQY
TRBV19,12,TRBJ2-5,ASSMTGGQETQY
TRBV13,11,TRBJ2-7,ASSSGTGVEQY
TRBV7-2,13,TRBJ2-3,ASSLVRGVSDTQY
TRBV19,14,TRBJ1-1,ASSTPAGRFGTEAF
TRBV19,13,TRBJ2-1,ASSMERGGRDEQF
TRBV6-4,12,TRBJ2-3,ASSVTGRTDTQY
TRBV12-2,16,TRBJ1-5,ASRLLPGPHFSNQPQH
TRBV6-5,13,TRBJ1-5,ASSPGTGENQPQH
TRBV5-1,12,TRBJ2-3,ASSPDRGTDTQY
TRBV4-1,16,TRBJ2-7,ASSQEAFGDRGLGEQY
TRBV5-1,12,TRBJ1-2,ASSLGTANYGYT
TRBV7-2,11,TRBJ2-2,ATEGGGPGELF
TRBV7-2,13,TRBJ2-1,ASSLGGQGVWEQF
TRBV2,13,TRBJ2-5,ASTTYGIGTETQY
TRBV6-6,12,TRBJ1-1,ASSYSLGDTEAF
TRBV5-8,11,TRBJ1-2,ASSRTGSYGYT
TRBV7-3,13,TRBJ2-3,ASTQQGLSTDTQY
TRBV7-2,13,TRBJ2-5,ASSFVQGVRETQY
TRBV7-8,15,TRBJ1-2,ASSPLKGHRVDYGYT
TRBV7-9,14,TRBJ2-1,ASSPAGGPSVNEQF
TRBV5-1,13,TRBJ1-2,ASSLAGSVGRGYT
TRBV20-1,11,TRBJ1-2,SASIEGAYGYT
TRBV29-1,11,TRBJ2-5,SVGTSGQETQY
TRBV27,12,TRBJ2-7,ASSLGGISYEQY
TRBV5-4,17,TRBJ1-2,ASSLATRPAGQGNYGYT
TRBV13,12,TRBJ1-1,ASSGPGENTEAF
TRBV7-9,13,TRBJ2-7,ASSYGQGKENEQY
TRBV4-3,15,TRBJ2-7,ASSRTVTGSSSYEQY